This entry describes one T cell receptor beta chain. Its antigen is still unknown. The sample belongs to a study of blood T cells in healthy people across ages. Regarding the study as a whole: More naive CD4+ cells and higher diversity were found in long-lived than in aged donors.

Through a sample-barcoded 5' primer and a J-beta primer mix, a second PCR was run for roughly 6 to 11 cycles. In TCRdb, the 5' RACE reads were re-called with MiXCR into one record per CDR3 protein. The sample carries 1 million or so distinct CDR3 sequences, roughly 24% recorded once. The germline gives CDR1 SGHTA, CDR2 FQGNSA. V trimming: 1 base; J trimming: 5 bases; junction bases outside the gene matches: 8. The CDR3 is 16 amino acids. This same sample was also part of a study on T cells of mothers and their children. That investigation notes: The study sampled three healthy Caucasian mothers and their six children. Across the analysis, no persistent microchimeric T cell clones were detected.

Sequencing input: blood. The chain employs TRBV7-2 and TRBJ2-5, with TRBD2 matching over 9 bases. This sequence was found in a girl aged 2 to 10 in good health. CDR3: CASSLVGGGAWETQYF. DNA of the CDR3: TGTGCCAGCAGCTTAGTCGGCGGGGGGGCCTGGGAGACCCAGTACTTC.